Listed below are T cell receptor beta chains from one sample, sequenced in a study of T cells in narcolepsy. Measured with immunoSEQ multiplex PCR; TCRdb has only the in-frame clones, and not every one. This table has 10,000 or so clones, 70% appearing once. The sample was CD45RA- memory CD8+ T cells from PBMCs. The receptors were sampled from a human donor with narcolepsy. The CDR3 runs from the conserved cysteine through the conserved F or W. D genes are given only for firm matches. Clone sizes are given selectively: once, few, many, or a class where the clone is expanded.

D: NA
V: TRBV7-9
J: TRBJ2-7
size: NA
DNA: TGTGCCAGCAGCGTACAGGCCCGGGGTGAGCAGTACTTC
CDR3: CASSVQARGEQYF

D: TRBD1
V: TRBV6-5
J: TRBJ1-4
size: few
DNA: TGTGCCATCCTGGACAGGGATAATGAAAAACTGTTTTTT
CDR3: CAILDRDNEKLFF

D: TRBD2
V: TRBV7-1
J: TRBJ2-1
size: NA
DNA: TGTGCCAGCAGCTTACCTGCGGGGGTATCCAGCTCCTACAATGAGCAGTTCTTC
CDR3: CASSLPAGVSSSYNEQFF

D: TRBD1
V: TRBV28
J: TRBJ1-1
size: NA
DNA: TGTGCCAGCTCGGACAGGGGCCGAGTAGAAGCTTTCTTT
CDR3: CASSDRGRVEAFF

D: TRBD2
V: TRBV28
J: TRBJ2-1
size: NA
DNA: TGTGCCAGCAGTCTTCATCCGGGACTAGAGAGCAATGAGCAGTTCTTC
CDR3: CASSLHPGLESNEQFF

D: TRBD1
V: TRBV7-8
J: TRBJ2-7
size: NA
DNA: TGTGCCAGCAGCTTTACACAGGGGCTGTCCTACGAGCAGTACTTC
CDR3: CASSFTQGLSYEQYF

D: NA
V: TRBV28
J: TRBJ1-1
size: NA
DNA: TGTGCCAGCAGTTTTCAGAACACTGAAGCTTTCTTT
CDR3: CASSFQNTEAFF

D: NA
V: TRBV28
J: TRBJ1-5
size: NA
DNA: TGTGCCAGCAGCCCACCGAGGCACCGTCAGCCCCAGCATTTT
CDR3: CASSPPRHRQPQHF

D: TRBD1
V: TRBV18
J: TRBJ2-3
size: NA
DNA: TGTGCCAGCTCACCTTCCTGGGACAGGGATGTTTGGCCTAGCACAGATACGCAGTATTTT
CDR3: CASSPSWDRDVWPSTDTQYF

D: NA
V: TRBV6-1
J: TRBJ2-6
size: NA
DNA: TGTGCCAGCAGTGAAGTTCAGGGGGGAACTGGGGCCAACGTCCTGACTTTC
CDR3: CASSEVQGGTGANVLTF

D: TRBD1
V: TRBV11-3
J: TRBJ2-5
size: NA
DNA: TGTGCCAGCAGCCCACGACAGGGGTACCAAGAGACCCAGTACTTC
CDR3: CASSPRQGYQETQYF

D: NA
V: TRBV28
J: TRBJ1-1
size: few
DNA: TGTGCCAGCAGTCCCCAGGGTTTAGGGGCGGGGACTGAAGCTTTCTTT
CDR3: CASSPQGLGAGTEAFF

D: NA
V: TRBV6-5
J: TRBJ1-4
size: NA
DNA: TGTGCCAGCAGCCCGCACGGGGGAGATAATGAAAAACTGTTTTTT
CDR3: CASSPHGGDNEKLFF

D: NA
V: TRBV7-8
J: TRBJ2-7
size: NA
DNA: TGTGCCAGCAGCTCACCAGTGGGCAGCGGAGGAGCTCGGTACGAGCAGTACTTC
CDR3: CASSSPVGSGGARYEQYF

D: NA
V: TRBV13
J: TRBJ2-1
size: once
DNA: TGTGCCAGCAGCTTAAAGAGCCTGTTTTACAATGAGCAGTTCTTC
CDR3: CASSLKSLFYNEQFF

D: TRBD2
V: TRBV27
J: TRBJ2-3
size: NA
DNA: TGTGCCAGCAGAAACTACCTAAGCGGGAGATCGGCAGATACGCAGTATTTT
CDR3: CASRNYLSGRSADTQYF

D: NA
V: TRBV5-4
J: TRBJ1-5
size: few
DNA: TGCGCCAGCAGCCAAGATCGTGGGGTCGGGCAGCCCCAGCATTTT
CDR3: CASSQDRGVGQPQHF

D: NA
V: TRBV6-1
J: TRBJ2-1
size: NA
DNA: TGTGCCAGCAGTGAAGCCCAGGGCGCCTACAATGAGCAGTTCTTC
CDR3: CASSEAQGAYNEQFF

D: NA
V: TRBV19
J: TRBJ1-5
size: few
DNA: TGTGCCAGTAGTATGGGGGGGCTTCAGCCCCAGCATTTT
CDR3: CASSMGGLQPQHF

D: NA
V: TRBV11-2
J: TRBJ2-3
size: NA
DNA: TGTGCCAGCGGGCTCACAGATACGCAGTATTTT
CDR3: CASGLTDTQYF

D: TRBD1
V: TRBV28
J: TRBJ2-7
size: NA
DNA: TGTGCCAGCAGTGAGGAGTTCGGGACAGTCTACGAGCAGTACTTC
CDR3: CASSEEFGTVYEQYF

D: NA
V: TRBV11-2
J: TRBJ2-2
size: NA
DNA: TGTGCCAGCAGCTTAAGGACCACCGGGGAGCTGTTTTTT
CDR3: CASSLRTTGELFF

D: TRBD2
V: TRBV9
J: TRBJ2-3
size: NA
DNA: TGTGCCAGCAGCACCGGGGGGGCCATCTTGGCAGATACGCAGTATTTT
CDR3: CASSTGGAILADTQYF

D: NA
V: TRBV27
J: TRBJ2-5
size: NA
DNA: TGTGCCAGCAGTTTATCAGGGGCACGACGGCAGACCCAGTACTTC
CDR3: CASSLSGARRQTQYF

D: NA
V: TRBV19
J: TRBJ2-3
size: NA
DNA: TGTGCCAGTAGTCGGGTAAGCACAGATACGCAGTATTTT
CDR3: CASSRVSTDTQYF

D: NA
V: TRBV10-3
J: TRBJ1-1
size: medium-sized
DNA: TGTGCCACCAGAGGGGCGTTCATGAACACTGAAGCTTTCTTT
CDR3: CATRGAFMNTEAFF

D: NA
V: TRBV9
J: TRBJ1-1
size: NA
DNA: TGTGCCGCCGAGAGATGCAAAGCTTTCTTT
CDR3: CAAERCKAFF

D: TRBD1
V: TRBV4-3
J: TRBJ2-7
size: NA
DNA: TGCGCCAGCAGCCAAGATACAGGGGGGTCCTACGAGCAGTACTTC
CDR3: CASSQDTGGSYEQYF

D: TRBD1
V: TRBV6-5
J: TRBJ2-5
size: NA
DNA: TGTGCCAGCAGACAGGGGAGAATGGACCAAGAGACCCAGTACTTC
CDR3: CASRQGRMDQETQYF

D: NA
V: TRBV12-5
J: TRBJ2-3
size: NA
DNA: TGTGCTAGTGGTTTCGGTGGGGATACGCAGTATTTT
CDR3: CASGFGGDTQYF

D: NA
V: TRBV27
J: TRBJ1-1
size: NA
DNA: TGTGCCAGCAGATCACAGGACGAAATAATTGGGAACACTGAAGCTTTCTTT
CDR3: CASRSQDEIIGNTEAFF

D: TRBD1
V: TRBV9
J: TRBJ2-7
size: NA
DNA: TGTGCCAGCAGCGGGACAGGGGGGTTCTACGAGCAGTACTTC
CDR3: CASSGTGGFYEQYF

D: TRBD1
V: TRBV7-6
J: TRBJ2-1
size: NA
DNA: TGTGCCAGCAGCTTAGCTACAGGGGGAATTAGTGAGCAGTTCTTC
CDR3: CASSLATGGISEQFF

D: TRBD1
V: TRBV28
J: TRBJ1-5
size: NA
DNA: TGTGCCAGCAGCCTTGGACAGGGGGCGGTTGAGCCCCAGCATTTT
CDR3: CASSLGQGAVEPQHF

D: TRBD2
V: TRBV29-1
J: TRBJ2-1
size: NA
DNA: TGCAGCGTTGGTATAGCGGGAGTTAATGAGCAGTTCTTC
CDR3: CSVGIAGVNEQFF

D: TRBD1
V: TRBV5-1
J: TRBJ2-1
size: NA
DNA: TGCGCCAGCAGCTTCGGACAGGGAGGAGCCCTTCGGAATGAGCAGTTCTTC
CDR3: CASSFGQGGALRNEQFF

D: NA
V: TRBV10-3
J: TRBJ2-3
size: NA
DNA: TGTGCCATCAGTGGACAGACTAGCACAGATACGCAGTATTTT
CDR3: CAISGQTSTDTQYF

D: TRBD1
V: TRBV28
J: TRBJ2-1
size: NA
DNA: TGTGCCAGCAGTTTAGGGACAGGGGTCAATGAGCAGTTCTTC
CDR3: CASSLGTGVNEQFF

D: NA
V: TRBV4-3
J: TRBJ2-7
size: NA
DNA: TGCGCCCGCAGCCAAGCCACCTCGGAGCAATACGAGCAGTACTTC
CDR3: CARSQATSEQYEQYF

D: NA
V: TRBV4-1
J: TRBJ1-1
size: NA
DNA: TGCGCCAGCAGCCAAGTAGCAGGACAGCGACGCGAAGCTTTCTTT
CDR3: CASSQVAGQRREAFF

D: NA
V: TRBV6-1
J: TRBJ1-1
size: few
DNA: TGTGCCAGCAGTGAAGCTGGGGGGTGGACTGAAGCTTTCTTT
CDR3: CASSEAGGWTEAFF

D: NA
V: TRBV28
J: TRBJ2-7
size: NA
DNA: TGTGCCAGCAGTTTTGATCGGGGGGCGAAGGAGCAGTACTTC
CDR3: CASSFDRGAKEQYF

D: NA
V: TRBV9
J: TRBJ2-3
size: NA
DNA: TGTGCCAGCAGGCCCGGACCCTGGGAGGCAGATACGCAGTATTTT
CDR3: CASRPGPWEADTQYF

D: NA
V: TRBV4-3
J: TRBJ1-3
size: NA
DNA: TGCGCCAGCAGTCCGGACAGCTCTGGAAACACCATATATTTT
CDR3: CASSPDSSGNTIYF

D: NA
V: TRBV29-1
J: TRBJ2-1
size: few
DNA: TGCAGCGTTGATGGAGTGACGGGGACTCTCTTTAATGAGCAGTTCTTC
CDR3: CSVDGVTGTLFNEQFF

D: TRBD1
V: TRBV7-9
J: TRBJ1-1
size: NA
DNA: TGTGCCAGCAGCTGCTTAGGCGCAGGGGGGGTCACTGAAGCTTTCTTT
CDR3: CASSCLGAGGVTEAFF

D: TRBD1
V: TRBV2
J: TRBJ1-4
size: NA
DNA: TGTGCCAGCAGTGAGGACAGGGTTTACGAAAAACTGTTTTTT
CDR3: CASSEDRVYEKLFF

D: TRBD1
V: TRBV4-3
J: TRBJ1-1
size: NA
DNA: TGCGCCAGCAGCCAAGAAAGCGGAGGACAGGCGAACACTGAAGCTTTCTTT
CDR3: CASSQESGGQANTEAFF

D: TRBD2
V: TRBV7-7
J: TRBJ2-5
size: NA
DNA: TGTGCTAGCAGCGCTATTCGGACTAGCGGGGATGGGGGGGAGACCCAGTACTTC
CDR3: CASSAIRTSGDGGETQYF

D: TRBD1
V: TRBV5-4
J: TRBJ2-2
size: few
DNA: TGTGCCAGCAGCTTCGGGACAGGGAACACCGGGGAGCTGTTTTTT
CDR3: CASSFGTGNTGELFF

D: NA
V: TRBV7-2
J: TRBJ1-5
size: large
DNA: TGTGCCAGCAGCTATCATGCGGCCCTACGCAATCAGCCCCAGCATTTT
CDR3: CASSYHAALRNQPQHF

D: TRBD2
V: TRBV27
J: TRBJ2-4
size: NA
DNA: TGTGCCAGCAGTTTAGGGCGGGAGAACATTCAGTACTTC
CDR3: CASSLGRENIQYF

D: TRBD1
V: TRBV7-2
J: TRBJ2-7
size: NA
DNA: TGTGCCAGCAGCTTATCGACAGGGGAGTTCTACGAGCAGTACTTC
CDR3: CASSLSTGEFYEQYF

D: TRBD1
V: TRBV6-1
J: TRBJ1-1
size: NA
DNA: TGTGCCAGCAGTGTTGGGACAGGGGTGACTGAAGCTTTCTTT
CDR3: CASSVGTGVTEAFF

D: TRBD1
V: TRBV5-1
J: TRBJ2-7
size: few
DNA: TGCGCCAGCAGCCAGGGGACAGGAGACTTGGACGAGCAGTACTTC
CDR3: CASSQGTGDLDEQYF

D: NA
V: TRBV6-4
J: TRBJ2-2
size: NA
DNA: TGTGCCAGCAGTGACCAAGGGGGGGCCGGGGAGCTGTTTTTT
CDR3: CASSDQGGAGELFF

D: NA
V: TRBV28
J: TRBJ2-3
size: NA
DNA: TGTGCCAGCAGTCTAGGAGGGACGGTAGGTACGCAGTATTTT
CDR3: CASSLGGTVGTQYF

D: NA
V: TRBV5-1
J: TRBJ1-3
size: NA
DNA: TGCGCCAGCAGCTCCAGGGAGGCTGGAAACACCATATATTTT
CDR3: CASSSREAGNTIYF